This T cell receptor beta chain was identified in a study of T cell responses to AZD1222 COVID-19 vaccine. Study context: The study pooled second doses at about 4 or about 12 weeks.

Regarding this clone: Its antigen is undetermined.

The data were produced by immunoSEQ multiplex PCR, yet TCRdb's version contains in-frame clones alone and is incomplete. Of some 110,000 clones in the sample, approximately 83% were seen once. Study outcomes and limitations: Spike-specific TCR breadth and depth were elevated following two AZD1222 doses. Only a handful of AZD1222 recipients, several in all, had baseline seropositivity.

With 2 bases clipped from V and 4 bases from J, the junction kept 3 bases outside the gene matches. Looked up from germline, CDR1 is MNHEY and CDR2 is SVGAGI. This CDR3 comprises 14 residues. V usage is TRBV6-5 and J usage is TRBJ1-1, with 8 bases aligning to TRBD1. This receptor was taken from an adult in good health. Sequencing was performed on peripheral blood, taken on day 0 of AZD1222 vaccination. CDR3 amino acids: CASSYAGQATEAFF. The DNA for the CDR3 is TGTGCCAGCAGTTACGCGGGACAGGCCACTGAAGCTTTCTTT.